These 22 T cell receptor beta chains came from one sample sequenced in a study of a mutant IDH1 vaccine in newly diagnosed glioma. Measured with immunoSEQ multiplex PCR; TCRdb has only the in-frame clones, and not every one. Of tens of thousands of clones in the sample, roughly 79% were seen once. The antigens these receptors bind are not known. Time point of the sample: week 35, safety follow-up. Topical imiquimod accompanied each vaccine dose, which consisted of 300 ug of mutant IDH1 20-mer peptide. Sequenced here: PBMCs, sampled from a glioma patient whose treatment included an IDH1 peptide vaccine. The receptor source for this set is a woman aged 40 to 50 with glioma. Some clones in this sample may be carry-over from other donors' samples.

CDR3 in amino acids: CASSSLQVREAFF. CDR3 coding DNA: TGTGCCAGCAGTTCCCTACAAGTCCGTGAAGCTTTCTTT. The rearrangement joins TRBV27 to TRBJ1-1; D unclear. Germline CDR1 and CDR2: MNHEY and SMNVEV (reference sequence). Between the trimmed V and J ends, which lost 4 bases and 7 bases, there was a span of 13 bases. The CDR3 extends over 13 amino acids.

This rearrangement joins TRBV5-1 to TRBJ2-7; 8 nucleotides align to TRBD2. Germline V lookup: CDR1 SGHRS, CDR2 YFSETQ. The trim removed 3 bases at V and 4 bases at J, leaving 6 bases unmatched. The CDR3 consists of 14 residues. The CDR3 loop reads CASSSAGDLYEQYF. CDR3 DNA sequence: TGCGCCAGCAGCTCAGCGGGAGACCTTTACGAGCAGTACTTC.

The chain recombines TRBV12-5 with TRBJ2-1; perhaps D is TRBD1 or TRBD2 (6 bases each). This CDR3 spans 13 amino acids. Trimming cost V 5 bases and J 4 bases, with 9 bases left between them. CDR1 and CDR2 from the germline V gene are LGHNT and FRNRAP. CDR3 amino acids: CASGTGTYNEQFF. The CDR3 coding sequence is TGTGCTAGTGGTACAGGGACTTACAATGAGCAGTTCTTC.

The DNA of the CDR3 is TGTGCCAGCGGGTCGCTAAGGGGTTCCGGGGAGCTGTTTTTT. Translating it yields CASGSLRGSGELFF. The chain couples TRBV2 to TRBJ2-2; possibly TRBD1 for D (5 bases). The germline V gene has CDR1 SNHLY and CDR2 FYNNEI. With 8 bases removed from V and 6 bases from J, the gap between germline ends came to 16 bases. This CDR3 is built from 14 residues.

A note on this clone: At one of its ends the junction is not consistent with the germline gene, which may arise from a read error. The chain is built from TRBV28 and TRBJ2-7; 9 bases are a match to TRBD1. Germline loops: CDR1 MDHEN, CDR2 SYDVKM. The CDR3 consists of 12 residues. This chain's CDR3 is CASSLPGQGPLF. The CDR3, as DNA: TGTGCCAGCAGCTTACCGGGACAGGGCCCTCTTTTC.

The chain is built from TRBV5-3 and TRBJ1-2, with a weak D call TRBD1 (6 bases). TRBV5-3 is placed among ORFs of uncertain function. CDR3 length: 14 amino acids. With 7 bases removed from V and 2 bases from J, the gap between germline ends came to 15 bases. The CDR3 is CARHPGQSNYGYTF. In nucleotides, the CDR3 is TGTGCCAGACACCCGGGACAATCAAACTATGGCTACACCTTC.

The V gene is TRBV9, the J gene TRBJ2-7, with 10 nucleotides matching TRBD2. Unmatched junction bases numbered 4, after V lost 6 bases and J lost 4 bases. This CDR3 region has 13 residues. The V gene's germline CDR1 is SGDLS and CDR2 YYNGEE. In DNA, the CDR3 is TGTGCCAGCAACCCTAGCGGGGGTTACGAGCAGTACTTC. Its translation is CASNPSGGYEQYF.

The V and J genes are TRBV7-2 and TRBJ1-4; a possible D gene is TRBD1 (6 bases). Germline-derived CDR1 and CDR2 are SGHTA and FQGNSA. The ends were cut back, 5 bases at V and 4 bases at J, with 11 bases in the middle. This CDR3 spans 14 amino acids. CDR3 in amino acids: CASSHHRVNEKLFF. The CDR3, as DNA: TGTGCCAGCAGCCACCACAGGGTTAATGAAAAACTGTTTTTT.

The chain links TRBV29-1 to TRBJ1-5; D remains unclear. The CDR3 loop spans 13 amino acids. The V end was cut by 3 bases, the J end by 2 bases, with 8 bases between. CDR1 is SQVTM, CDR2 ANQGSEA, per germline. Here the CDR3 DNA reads TGCAGCGTTGAGGGTAGCGGCAATCAGCCCCAGCATTTT. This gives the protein CSVEGSGNQPQHF.

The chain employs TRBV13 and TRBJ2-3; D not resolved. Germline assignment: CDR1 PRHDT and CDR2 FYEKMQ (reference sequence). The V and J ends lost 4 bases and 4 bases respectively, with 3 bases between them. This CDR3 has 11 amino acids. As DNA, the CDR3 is TGTGCCAGCAGCTCTTCAGATACGCAGTATTTT. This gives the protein CASSSSDTQYF.

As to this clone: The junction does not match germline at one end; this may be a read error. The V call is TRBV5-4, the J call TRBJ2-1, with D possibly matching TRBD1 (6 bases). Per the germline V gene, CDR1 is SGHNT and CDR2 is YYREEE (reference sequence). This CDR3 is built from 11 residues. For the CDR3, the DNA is TGTGCCAGCAGCTTCACAGGGATGAGGGTCTTC. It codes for CASSFTGMRVF.

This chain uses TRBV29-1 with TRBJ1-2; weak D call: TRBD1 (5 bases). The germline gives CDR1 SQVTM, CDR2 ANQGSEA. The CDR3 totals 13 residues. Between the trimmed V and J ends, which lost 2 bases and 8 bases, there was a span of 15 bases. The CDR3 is CSVEMGQGGGYTF. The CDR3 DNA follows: TGCAGCGTTGAAATGGGCCAGGGAGGCGGCTACACCTTC.

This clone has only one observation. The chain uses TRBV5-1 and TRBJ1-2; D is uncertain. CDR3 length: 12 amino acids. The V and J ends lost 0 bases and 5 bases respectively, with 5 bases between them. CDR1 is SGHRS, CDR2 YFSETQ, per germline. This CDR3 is CASSLDAYGYTF. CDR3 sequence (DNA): TGCGCCAGCAGCTTGGACGCTTATGGCTACACCTTC.

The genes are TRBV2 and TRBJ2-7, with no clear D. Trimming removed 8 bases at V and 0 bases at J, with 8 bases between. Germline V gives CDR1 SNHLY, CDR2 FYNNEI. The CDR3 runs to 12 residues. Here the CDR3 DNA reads TGTGCCAGCGGATCGGTCTCCTACGAGCAGTACTTC. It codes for CASGSVSYEQYF.

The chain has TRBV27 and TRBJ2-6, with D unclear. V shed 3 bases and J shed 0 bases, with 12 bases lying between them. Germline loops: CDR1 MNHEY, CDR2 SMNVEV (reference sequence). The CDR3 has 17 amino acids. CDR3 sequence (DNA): TGTGCCAGCAGTTTGACGATCAGGTACTCTGGGGCCAACGTCCTGACTTTC. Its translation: CASSLTIRYSGANVLTF.

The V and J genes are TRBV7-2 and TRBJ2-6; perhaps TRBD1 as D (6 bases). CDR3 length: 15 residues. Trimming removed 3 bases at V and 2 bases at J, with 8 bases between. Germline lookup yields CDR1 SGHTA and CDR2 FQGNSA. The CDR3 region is CASSLDSTGANVLTF. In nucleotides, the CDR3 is TGTGCCAGCAGCTTGGACAGCACTGGGGCCAACGTCCTGACTTTC.

The CDR3 spells CSAANFNEQFF. For the CDR3, the DNA is TGCAGTGCGGCAAATTTTAATGAGCAGTTCTTC. This chain links TRBV20-1 with TRBJ2-1; no clear D gene. Deletions cut 6 bases from V and 7 bases from J, with 10 bases between. There are 11 residues in the CDR3. In germline, CDR1 is DFQATT, CDR2 SNEGSKA (reference sequence).

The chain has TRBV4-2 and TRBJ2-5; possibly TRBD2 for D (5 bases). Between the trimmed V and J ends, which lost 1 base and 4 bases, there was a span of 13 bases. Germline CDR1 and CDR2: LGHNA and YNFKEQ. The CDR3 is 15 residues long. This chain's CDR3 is CASSQGPGDRETQYF. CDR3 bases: TGTGCCAGCAGCCAAGGTCCCGGGGATCGAGAGACCCAGTACTTC.

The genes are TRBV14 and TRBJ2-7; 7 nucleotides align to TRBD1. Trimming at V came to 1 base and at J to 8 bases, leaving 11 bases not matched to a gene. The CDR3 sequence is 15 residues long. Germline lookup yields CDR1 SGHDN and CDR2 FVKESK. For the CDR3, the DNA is TGTGCCAGCAGCCAAGGTGGGAGAGGGACAGAGCAGCAGTACTTC. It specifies CASSQGGRGTEQQYF.

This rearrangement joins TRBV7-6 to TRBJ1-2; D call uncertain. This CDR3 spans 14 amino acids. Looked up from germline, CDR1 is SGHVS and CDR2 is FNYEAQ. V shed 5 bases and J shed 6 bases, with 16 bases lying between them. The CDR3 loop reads CASSALGNTDGYTF. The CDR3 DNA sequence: TGTGCCAGCAGCGCACTGGGGAACACCGATGGCTACACCTTC.

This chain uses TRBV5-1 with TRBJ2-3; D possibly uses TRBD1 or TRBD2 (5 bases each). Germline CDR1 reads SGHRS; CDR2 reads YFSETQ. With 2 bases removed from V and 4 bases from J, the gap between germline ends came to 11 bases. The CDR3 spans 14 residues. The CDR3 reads CASSFGAGADTQYF. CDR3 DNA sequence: TGCGCCAGCAGCTTCGGGGCCGGAGCAGATACGCAGTATTTT.

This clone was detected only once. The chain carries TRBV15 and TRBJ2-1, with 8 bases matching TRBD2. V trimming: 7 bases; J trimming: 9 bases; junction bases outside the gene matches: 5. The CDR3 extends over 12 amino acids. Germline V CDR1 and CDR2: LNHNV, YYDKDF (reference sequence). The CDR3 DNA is TGTGCCACCACGATCGGGGGGGGTGAGCAGTTCTTC. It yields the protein CATTIGGGEQFF.